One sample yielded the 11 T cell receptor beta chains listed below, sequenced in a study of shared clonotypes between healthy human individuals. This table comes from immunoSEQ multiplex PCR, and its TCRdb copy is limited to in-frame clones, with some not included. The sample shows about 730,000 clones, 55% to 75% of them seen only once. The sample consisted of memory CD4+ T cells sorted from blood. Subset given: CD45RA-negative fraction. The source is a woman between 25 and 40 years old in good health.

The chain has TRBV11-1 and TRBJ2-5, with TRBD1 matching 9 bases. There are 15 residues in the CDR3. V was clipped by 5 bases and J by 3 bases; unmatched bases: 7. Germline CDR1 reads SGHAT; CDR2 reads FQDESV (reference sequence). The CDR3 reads CASSPGTGWKETQYF. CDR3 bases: TGTGCCAGCAGCCCCGGGACAGGGTGGAAAGAGACCCAGTACTTC. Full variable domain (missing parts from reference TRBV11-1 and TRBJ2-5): EAEVAQSPRYKITEKSQAVAFWCDPISGHATLYWYRQILGQGPELLVQFQDESVVDDSQLPKDRFSAERLKGVDSTLKIQPAELGDSAMYLCASSPGTGWKETQYFGPGTRLLVL.

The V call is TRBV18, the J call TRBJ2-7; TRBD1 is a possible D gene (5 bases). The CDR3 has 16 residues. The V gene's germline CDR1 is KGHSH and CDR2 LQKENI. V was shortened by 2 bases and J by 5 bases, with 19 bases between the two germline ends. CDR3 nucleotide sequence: TGTGCCAGCTCACCAGGCCCACGGGCAGGGCTGAACGAGCAGTACTTC. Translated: CASSPGPRAGLNEQYF.

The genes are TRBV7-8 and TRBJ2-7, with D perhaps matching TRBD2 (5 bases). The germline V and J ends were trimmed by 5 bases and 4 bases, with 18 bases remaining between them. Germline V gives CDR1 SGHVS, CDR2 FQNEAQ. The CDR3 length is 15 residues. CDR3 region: CASSHRRTSLYEQYF. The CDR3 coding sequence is TGTGCCAGCAGCCACCGCCGGACTTCGCTTTACGAGCAGTACTTC.

The CDR3 coding sequence is TGTGCCAGCAGCTTAATCGGAGCCTACGAGCAGTACTTC. It specifies CASSLIGAYEQYF. The chain recombines TRBV7-2 with TRBJ2-7, with D unclear. This CDR3 is 13 amino acids long. The V end lost 2 bases, the J end lost 2 bases, and 7 bases lay between the germline ends. Germline CDR1 SGHTA, CDR2 FQGNSA.

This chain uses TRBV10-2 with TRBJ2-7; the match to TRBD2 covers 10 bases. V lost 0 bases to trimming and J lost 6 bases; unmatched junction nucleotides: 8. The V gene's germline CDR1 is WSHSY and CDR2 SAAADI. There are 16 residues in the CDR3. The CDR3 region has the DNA TGCGCCAGCAGTGAGTCGCCCAGCGGGAGGGCGCTCGAGCAGTACTTC. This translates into CASSESPSGRALEQYF.

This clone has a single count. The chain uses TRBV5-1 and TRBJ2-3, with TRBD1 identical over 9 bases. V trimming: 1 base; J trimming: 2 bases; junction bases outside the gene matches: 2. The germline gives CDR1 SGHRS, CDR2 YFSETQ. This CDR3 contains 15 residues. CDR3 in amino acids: CASSLRTGDTDTQYF. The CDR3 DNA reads TGCGCCAGCAGCTTGCGGACAGGGGACACAGATACGCAGTATTTT.

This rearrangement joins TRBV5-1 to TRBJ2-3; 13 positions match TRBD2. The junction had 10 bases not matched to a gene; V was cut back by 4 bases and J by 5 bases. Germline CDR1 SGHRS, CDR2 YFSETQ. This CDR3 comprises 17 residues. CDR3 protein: CASSPRTSGSVQDTQYF. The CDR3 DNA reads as TGCGCCAGCAGCCCCAGGACTAGCGGGAGCGTTCAAGATACGCAGTATTTT.

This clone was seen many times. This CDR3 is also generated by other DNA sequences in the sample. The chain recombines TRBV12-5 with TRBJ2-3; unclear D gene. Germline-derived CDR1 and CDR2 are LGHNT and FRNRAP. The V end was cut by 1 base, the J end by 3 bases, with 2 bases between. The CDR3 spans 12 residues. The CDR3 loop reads CASGLETDTQYF. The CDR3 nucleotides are TGTGCTAGTGGTTTGGAGACAGATACGCAGTATTTT.

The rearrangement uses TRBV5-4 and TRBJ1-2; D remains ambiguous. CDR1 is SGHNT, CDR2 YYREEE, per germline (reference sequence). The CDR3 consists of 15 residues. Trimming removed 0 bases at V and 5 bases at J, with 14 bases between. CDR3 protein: CASSLGSSLLYGYTF. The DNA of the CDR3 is TGTGCCAGCAGCTTGGGGTCTTCCTTACTATATGGCTACACCTTC.

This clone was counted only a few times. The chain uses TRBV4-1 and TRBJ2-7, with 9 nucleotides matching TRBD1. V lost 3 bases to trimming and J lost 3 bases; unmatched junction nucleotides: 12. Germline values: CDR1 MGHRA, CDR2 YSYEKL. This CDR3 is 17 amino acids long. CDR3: CASSHTSLGTGYYEQYF. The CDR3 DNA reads TGCGCCAGCAGCCATACGTCTTTAGGGACAGGGTACTACGAGCAGTACTTC.

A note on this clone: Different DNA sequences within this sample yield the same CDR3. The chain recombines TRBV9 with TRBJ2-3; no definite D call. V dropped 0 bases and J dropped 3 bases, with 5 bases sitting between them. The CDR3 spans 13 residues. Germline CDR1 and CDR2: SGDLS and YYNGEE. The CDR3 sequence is CASSVVRTDTQYF. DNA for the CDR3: TGTGCCAGCAGCGTAGTTCGGACAGATACGCAGTATTTT.